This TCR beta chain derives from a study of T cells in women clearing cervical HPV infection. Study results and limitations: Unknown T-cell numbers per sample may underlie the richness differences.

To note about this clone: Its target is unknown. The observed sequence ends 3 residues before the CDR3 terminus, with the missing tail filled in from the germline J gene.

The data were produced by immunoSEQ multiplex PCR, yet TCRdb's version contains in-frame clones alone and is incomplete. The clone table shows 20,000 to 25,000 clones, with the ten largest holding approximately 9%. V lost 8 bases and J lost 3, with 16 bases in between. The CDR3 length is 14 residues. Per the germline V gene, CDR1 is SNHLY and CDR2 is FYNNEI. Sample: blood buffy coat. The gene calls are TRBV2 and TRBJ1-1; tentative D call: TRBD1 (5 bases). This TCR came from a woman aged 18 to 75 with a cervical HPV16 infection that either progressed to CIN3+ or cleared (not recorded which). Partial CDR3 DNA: TGTGCCAGCGGAGGGAGGGGCTTGGACACTGAA. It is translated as CASGGRGLDTE. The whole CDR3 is CASGGRGLDTEAFF.